Each of the 26 T cell receptor beta chains below was sequenced from the same sample in a study of shared clonotypes between healthy human individuals. Clones were sequenced by immunoSEQ multiplex PCR, and TCRdb holds only the in-frame ones, with some missing. This table holds some 480,000 clones, 65% to 80% found once. The sample taken for sequencing was PBMCs. These receptors all stem from a woman in her forties in good health. Some clones in this sample may be carry-over from other donors' samples.

V is TRBV28 and J is TRBJ1-5, with D perhaps matching TRBD1 (5 bases). The CDR3 covers 13 residues. V lost 5 bases and J 6 bases, leaving 11 bases between the germline ends. The germline CDR1 and CDR2 sequences are MDHEN and SYDVKM. The CDR3 here is CASSLGRGQPQHF. The CDR3 nucleotides read TGTGCCAGCAGTCTGGGAAGGGGTCAGCCCCAGCATTTT.

The CDR3 protein is CASSLGAGTDTDTQYF. In DNA form, the CDR3 reads TGTGCCAGCAGCTTAGGGGCGGGGACCGACACAGATACGCAGTATTTT. The chain recombines TRBV7-8 with TRBJ2-3; the D gene is possibly TRBD2 (6 bases). From germline, CDR1 is SGHVS and CDR2 FQNEAQ. Trimming stripped 1 base from V and 2 bases from J, with 13 bases between. This CDR3 is built from 16 residues. The whole variable domain, filled in from reference TRBV7-8 and TRBJ2-3, reads GAGVSQSPRYKVAKRGQDVALRCDPISGHVSLFWYQQALGQGPEFLTYFQNEAQLDKSGLPSDRFFAERPEGSVSTLKIQRTQQEDSAVYLCASSLGAGTDTDTQYFGPGTRLTVL.

This clone was recorded once. The junction does not match germline at one end; this may be a read error. The same CDR3 arises from other DNA sequences in this sample as well. The J gene is TRBJ1-2, the V gene TRBV30, with D possibly TRBD1 on 6 matching bases. This CDR3 spans 15 amino acids. Germline V gene data show CDR1 as GTSNPN and CDR2 as SVGIG (reference sequence). The CDR3 here is CAWRTTQGSNCGYTF. CDR3 nucleotide sequence: TGTGCCTGGAGAACAACCCAGGGGTCTAACTGTGGCTACACCTTC.

This clone has only one observation. The V call is TRBV6-1, the J call TRBJ1-2; TRBD1 matches 8 bases. CDR1 and CDR2 (germline): MNHNS, SASEGT. V trimming: 9 bases; J trimming: 3 bases; junction bases outside the gene matches: 9. The CDR3 spans 14 residues. CDR3 in DNA: TGTGCCAGTAGAACCGCAGGGGGCGACTATGGCTACACCTTC. Encoded protein: CASRTAGGDYGYTF.

J is TRBJ2-3 and V is TRBV7-2; D remains ambiguous. In germline, CDR1 is SGHTA, CDR2 FQGNSA. This CDR3 contains 15 residues. V was clipped by 5 bases and J by 2 bases, with 14 bases between them. CDR3 sequence reads: CASSRDGRDTDTQYF. DNA for the CDR3: TGTGCCAGCAGCCGCGATGGCAGAGACACAGATACGCAGTATTTT.

This clone was recorded once. This likely came from a read error, as a far larger clone is one base away. V is TRBV6-6 and J is TRBJ2-6; D not certain. CDR3 length: 14 residues. The germline gives CDR1 MNHNY, CDR2 SVGAGI (reference sequence). Here the CDR3 DNA reads TGTGCCAGCGGTTACTCGACTGGGGCCAACGTCCTGACTTTC. Translation gives CASGYSTGANVLTF.

CDR3: CASSKGFGYEQYF. CDR3 in DNA: TGTGCCAGCAGTAAGGGCTTCGGGTACGAGCAGTACTTC. The rearrangement uses TRBV2 and TRBJ2-7; D unresolved. V lost 5 bases and J lost 4, with 12 bases in between. This CDR3 contains 13 residues. Germline assignment: CDR1 SNHLY and CDR2 FYNNEI.

The count of this clone is one. The chain has TRBV5-1 and TRBJ2-1; 12 bases are shared with TRBD2. This CDR3 spans 15 amino acids. V was clipped by 7 bases and J by 5 bases; unmatched bases: 7. Germline-derived CDR1 and CDR2 are SGHRS and YFSETQ. The CDR3 sequence: CASAGTSGRNNEQFF. The CDR3, as DNA: TGCGCCAGCGCCGGGACTAGCGGGCGAAACAATGAGCAGTTCTTC.

The chain joins TRBV11-2 to TRBJ1-1; 8 bases line up with TRBD1. Germline CDR1 reads SGHAT; CDR2 reads FQNNGV. This CDR3 is 15 amino acids long. The V segment lost 6 bases and the J segment 4 bases; nucleotides outside the gene matches: 10. The CDR3, as DNA: TGTGCCAGCAGTCTAGGACAGGGTCCAGGCACTGAAGCTTTCTTT. Translated, it gives CASSLGQGPGTEAFF. Full variable domain (rest looked up from reference TRBV11-2 and TRBJ1-1): EAGVAQSPRYKIIEKRQSVAFWCNPISGHATLYWYQQILGQGPKLLIQFQNNGVVDDSQLPKDRFSAERLKGVDSTLKIQPAKLEDSAVYLCASSLGQGPGTEAFFGQGTRLTVV.

The CDR3 here is CATSIPRRLAGGNEQFF. DNA for the CDR3: TGTGCCACCAGCATCCCCAGGCGCCTAGCGGGAGGCAATGAGCAGTTCTTC. The chain employs TRBV15 and TRBJ2-1, with 11 bases aligning to TRBD2. The trim removed 4 bases at V and 6 bases at J, leaving 11 bases unmatched. Germline V gene lookup returns CDR1 LNHNV and CDR2 YYDKDF (reference sequence). This CDR3 region has 17 residues.

The chain has TRBV28 and TRBJ2-3, with TRBD2 as a possible D gene (5 bases). This CDR3 is built from 14 residues. CDR1 and CDR2 (germline): MDHEN, SYDVKM. V gave up 6 bases and J gave up 0 bases, with 10 bases separating them. The CDR3 is CASSRTFSTDTQYF. CDR3 nucleotide sequence: TGTGCCAGCAGCCGGACTTTTAGCACAGATACGCAGTATTTT.

V usage is TRBV19 and J usage is TRBJ1-1; D uncertain. The V end lost 5 bases, the J end lost 4 bases, and 8 bases lay between the germline ends. CDR1 and CDR2 (germline): LNHDA, SQIVND (reference sequence). The CDR3 sequence is 12 residues long. DNA for the CDR3: TGTGCCAGTAGTCACCTGGGCACTGAAGCTTTCTTT. Translation gives CASSHLGTEAFF.

The J gene is TRBJ1-3, the V gene TRBV18, with TRBD1 matching over 9 bases. The CDR3 contains 16 residues. V gave up 3 bases and J gave up 1 base; unmatched junction bases: 4. Per germline, CDR1 KGHSH and CDR2 LQKENI. The CDR3 protein is CASSPSGTGSGNTIYF. The CDR3 nucleotides read TGTGCCAGCTCACCTTCCGGGACAGGGTCTGGAAACACCATATATTTT.

This clone was counted a single time. The chain has TRBV7-3 and TRBJ2-5; TRBD2 matches 15 bases. Trimming removed 5 bases from V and 4 bases from J; junction bases left unmatched: 11. The CDR3 is 18 amino acids. Per germline, CDR1 SGHTA and CDR2 FQGTGA. The CDR3 protein is CASSPGLAGGPGAETQYF. The CDR3, as DNA: TGTGCCAGCAGCCCCGGACTAGCGGGAGGGCCGGGGGCAGAGACCCAGTACTTC.

V usage is TRBV29-1 and J usage is TRBJ2-1, with 7 positions matching TRBD2. This CDR3 region has 16 residues. The ends lost 7 bases at V and 0 bases at J; junction bases unmatched: 12. Germline CDR1 SQVTM, CDR2 ANQGSEA. CDR3 sequence: CSAAKSGLSSYNEQFF. The CDR3 nucleotides are TGCAGCGCCGCCAAATCGGGACTAAGCTCCTACAATGAGCAGTTCTTC.

The rearrangement joins TRBV25-1 to TRBJ2-1; possible D gene TRBD1, 6 bases. The CDR3 sequence is 13 residues long. CDR1 and CDR2 (germline): MGHDK, SYGVNS. Deletions cut 3 bases from V and 6 bases from J, with 9 bases between. CDR3 sequence (DNA): TGTGCCAGCAGTGACCAGGGGAGCAATGAGCAGTTCTTC. Translation gives CASSDQGSNEQFF.

With regard to this clone: A much larger clone is a single base away; this may be a read error. Other nucleotide sequences in the sample specify the same CDR3. V gene TRBV7-8 combines with J gene TRBJ1-1; D not certain. This CDR3 has 14 amino acids. Trimming stripped 1 base from V and 1 base from J, with 7 bases between. Per the germline V gene, CDR1 is SGHVS and CDR2 is FQNEAQ. This CDR3 reads CASSLVGGNTEAFF. CDR3 DNA: TGTGCCAGCAGCTTAGTTGGAGGGAACACTGAAGCTTTCTTT.

This clone has just a few counts. The chain recombines TRBV4-3 with TRBJ1-2, with a weak D call TRBD1 (6 bases). In germline, CDR1 is LGHNA, CDR2 YSLEER. The V gene lost 1 base and the J gene lost 2 bases, with 11 bases spanning the gap. This CDR3 comprises 15 residues. Here the CDR3 DNA reads TGCGCCAGCAGCCAAGTGGACAGCCGGAACTATGGCTACACCTTC. Protein sequence: CASSQVDSRNYGYTF.

This chain links TRBV18 with TRBJ2-1, with D uncertain. This CDR3 region has 15 residues. Germline CDR1 is KGHSH and CDR2 is LQKENI. The V end was cut by 3 bases, the J end by 2 bases, with 11 bases between. For the CDR3, the DNA is TGTGCCAGCTCACCGGTCCCCTCCCCCTACAATGAGCAGTTCTTC. Protein: CASSPVPSPYNEQFF.

The rearrangement joins TRBV5-8 to TRBJ2-3; D unclear. The CDR3 loop spans 16 amino acids. V was cut by 4 bases and J by 2 bases, with 17 bases left in between. Looked up from germline, CDR1 is SGHTS and CDR2 is YDEGEE. CDR3 residues: CASSRLVDSYTDTQYF. The CDR3 region has the DNA TGTGCCAGCAGCAGATTAGTAGACTCTTACACAGATACGCAGTATTTT. Variable domain in full (rest from reference TRBV5-8 and TRBJ2-3): EAGVTQSPTHLIKTRGQQATLRCSPISGHTSVYWYQQALGLGLQFLLWYDEGEERNRGNFPPRFSGRQFPNYSSELNVNALELEDSALYLCASSRLVDSYTDTQYFGPGTRLTVL.

The chain joins TRBV5-6 to TRBJ2-6; 14 bases agree with TRBD2. The CDR3 loop spans 18 amino acids. V trimming: 3 bases; J trimming: 2 bases; junction bases outside the gene matches: 4. Per the germline V gene, CDR1 is SGHDT and CDR2 is YYEEEE. CDR3 DNA: TGTGCCAGCAGCTCGCTGACTAGCGGGAGGGCTGGGGCCAACGTCCTGACTTTC. This translates into CASSSLTSGRAGANVLTF.

This chain joins TRBV6-5 and TRBJ1-2; TRBD1 aligns across 8 bases. V was pared by 2 bases and J by 7 bases, with 3 bases of the junction left unmatched. Germline loops: CDR1 MNHEY, CDR2 SVGAGI. The CDR3 extends over 13 amino acids. CDR3: CASSYRDRTGYTF. CDR3 in DNA: TGTGCCAGCAGTTACCGGGACAGGACTGGCTACACCTTC.

The chain uses TRBV18 and TRBJ1-5; possibly TRBD1 for D (5 bases). Trimming cost V 4 bases and J 9 bases, with 22 bases left between them. The CDR3 is made up of 16 amino acids. The germline CDR1 and CDR2 sequences are KGHSH and LQKENI. The CDR3 reads CASSLGAGTQARPQHF. As DNA, the CDR3 is TGTGCCAGCTCACTGGGTGCCGGGACCCAGGCTCGGCCCCAGCATTTT.

The chain is built from TRBV7-2 and TRBJ1-4; TRBD1 matches at 7 bases. The length of the CDR3 is 16 residues. Germline V gene lookup returns CDR1 SGHTA and CDR2 FQGNSA. V lost 5 bases to trimming and J lost 11 bases; unmatched junction nucleotides: 17. The DNA of the CDR3 is TGTGCCAGCAGCGTTAACTCCGGGACAGTGAGTGGTAAACTGTTTTTT. Protein sequence: CASSVNSGTVSGKLFF.

The chain uses TRBV7-6 and TRBJ2-2, with a tentative D call TRBD1 (6 bases). Trimming took 0 bases from V and 3 from J, leaving 17 bases between them. Germline assignment: CDR1 SGHVS and CDR2 FNYEAQ. The CDR3 length is 18 residues. CDR3 residues: CASSLAQTRQADTGELFF. DNA of the CDR3: TGTGCCAGCAGCTTAGCCCAAACCAGACAGGCGGACACCGGGGAGCTGTTTTTT. The whole variable domain, filled in from reference TRBV7-6 and TRBJ2-2, reads GAGVSQSPRYKVTKRGQDVALRCDPISGHVSLYWYRQALGQGPEFLTYFNYEAQQDKSGLPNDRFSAERPEGSISTLTIQRTEQRDSAMYRCASSLAQTRQADTGELFFGEGSRLTVL.

A single count supports this clone. This chain links TRBV28 with TRBJ1-2; no definite D call. The germline CDR1 and CDR2 sequences are MDHEN and SYDVKM. This CDR3 contains 13 residues. V dropped 4 bases and J dropped 13 bases, with 19 bases sitting between them. The CDR3 here is CASSWAQFDRSTF. CDR3 sequence (DNA): TGTGCCAGCAGTTGGGCCCAGTTTGATCGTTCCACCTTC.